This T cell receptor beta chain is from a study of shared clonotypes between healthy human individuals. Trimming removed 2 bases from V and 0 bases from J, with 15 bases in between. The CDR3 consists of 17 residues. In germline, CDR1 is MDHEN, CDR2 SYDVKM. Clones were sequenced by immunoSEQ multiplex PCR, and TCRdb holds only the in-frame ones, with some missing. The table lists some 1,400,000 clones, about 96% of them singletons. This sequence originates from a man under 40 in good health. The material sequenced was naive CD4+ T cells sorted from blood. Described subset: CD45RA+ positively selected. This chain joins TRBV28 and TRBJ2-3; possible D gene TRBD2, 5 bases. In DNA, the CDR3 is TGTGCCAGCAGTTTAGGCCTACTAGTTACTAGCACAGATACGCAGTATTTT. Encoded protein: CASSLGLLVTSTDTQYF.